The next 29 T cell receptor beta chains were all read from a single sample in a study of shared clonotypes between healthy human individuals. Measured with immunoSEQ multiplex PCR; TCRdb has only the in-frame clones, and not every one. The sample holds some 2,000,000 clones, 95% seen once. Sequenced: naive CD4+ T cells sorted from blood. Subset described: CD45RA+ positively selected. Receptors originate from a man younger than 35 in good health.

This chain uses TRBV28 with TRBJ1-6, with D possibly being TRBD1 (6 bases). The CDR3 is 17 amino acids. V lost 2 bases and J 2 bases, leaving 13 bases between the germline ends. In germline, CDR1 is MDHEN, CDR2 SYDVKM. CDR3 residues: CASSLLSGATYNSPLHF. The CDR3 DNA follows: TGTGCCAGCAGTTTACTTTCGGGGGCCACCTATAATTCACCCCTCCACTTT.

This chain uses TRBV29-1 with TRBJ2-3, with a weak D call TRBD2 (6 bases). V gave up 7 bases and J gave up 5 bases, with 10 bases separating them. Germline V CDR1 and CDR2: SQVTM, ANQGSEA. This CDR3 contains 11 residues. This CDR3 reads CSDRRGDTQYF. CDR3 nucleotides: TGCAGCGATCGGAGGGGAGATACGCAGTATTTT.

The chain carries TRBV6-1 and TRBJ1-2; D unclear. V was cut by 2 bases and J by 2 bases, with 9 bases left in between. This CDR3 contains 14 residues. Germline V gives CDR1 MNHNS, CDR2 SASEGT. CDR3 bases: TGTGCCAGCAGTGAACAGGTTGCGAACTATGGCTACACCTTC. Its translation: CASSEQVANYGYTF.

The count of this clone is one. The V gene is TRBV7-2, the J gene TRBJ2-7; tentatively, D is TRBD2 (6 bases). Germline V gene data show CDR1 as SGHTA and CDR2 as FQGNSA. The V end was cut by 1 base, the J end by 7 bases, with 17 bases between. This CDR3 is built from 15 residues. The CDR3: CASSLGSGLRGEQYF. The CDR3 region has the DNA TGTGCCAGCAGCTTAGGGAGCGGACTAAGAGGAGAGCAGTACTTC.

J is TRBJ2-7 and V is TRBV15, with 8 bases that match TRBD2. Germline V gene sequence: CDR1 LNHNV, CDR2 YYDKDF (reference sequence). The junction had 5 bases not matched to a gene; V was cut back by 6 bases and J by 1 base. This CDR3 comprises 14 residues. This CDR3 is CATSPAGGSYEQYF. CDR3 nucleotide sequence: TGTGCCACCAGTCCCGCGGGGGGATCCTACGAGCAGTACTTC.

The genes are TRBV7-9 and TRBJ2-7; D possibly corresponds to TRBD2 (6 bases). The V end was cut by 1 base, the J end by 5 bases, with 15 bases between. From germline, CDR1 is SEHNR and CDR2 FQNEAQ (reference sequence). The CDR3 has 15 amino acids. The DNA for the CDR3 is TGTGCCAGCAGCTTAGTAGCTGGCGGGAACGACGAGCAGTACTTC. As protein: CASSLVAGGNDEQYF.

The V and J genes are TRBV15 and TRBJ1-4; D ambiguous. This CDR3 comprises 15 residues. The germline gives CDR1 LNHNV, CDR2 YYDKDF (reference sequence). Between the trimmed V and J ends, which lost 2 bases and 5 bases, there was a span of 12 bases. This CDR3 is CATSRHSTGNEKLFF. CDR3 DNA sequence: TGTGCCACCAGCAGACACTCAACGGGCAATGAAAAACTGTTTTTT.

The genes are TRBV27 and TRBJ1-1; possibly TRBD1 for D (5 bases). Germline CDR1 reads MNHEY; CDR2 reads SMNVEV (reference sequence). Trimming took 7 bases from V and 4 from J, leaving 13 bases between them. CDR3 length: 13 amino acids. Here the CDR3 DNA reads TGTGCCAGCATGGGGGGAGGTGGCACTGAAGCTTTCTTT. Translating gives CASMGGGGTEAFF.

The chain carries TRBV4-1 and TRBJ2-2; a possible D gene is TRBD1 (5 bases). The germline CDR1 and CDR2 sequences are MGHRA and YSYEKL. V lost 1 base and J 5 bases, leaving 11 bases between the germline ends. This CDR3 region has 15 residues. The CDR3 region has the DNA TGCGCCAGCAGCCAAGGTAGCAGGGTTACCGGGGAGCTGTTTTTT. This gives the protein CASSQGSRVTGELFF.

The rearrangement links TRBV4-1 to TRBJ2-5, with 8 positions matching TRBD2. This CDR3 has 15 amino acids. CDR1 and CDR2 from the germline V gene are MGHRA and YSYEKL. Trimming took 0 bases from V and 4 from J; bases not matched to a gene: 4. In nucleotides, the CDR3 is TGCGCCAGCAGCCAAGATCGACGGGAGGGAGAGACCCAGTACTTC. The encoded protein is CASSQDRREGETQYF.

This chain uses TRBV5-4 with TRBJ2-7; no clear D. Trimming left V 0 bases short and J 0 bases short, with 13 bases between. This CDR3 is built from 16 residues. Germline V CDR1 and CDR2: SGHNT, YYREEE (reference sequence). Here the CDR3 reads CASSLVVWQSSYEQYF. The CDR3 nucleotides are TGTGCCAGCAGCTTGGTTGTCTGGCAGAGCTCCTACGAGCAGTACTTC.

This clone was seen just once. The CDR3 nucleotides read TGTGCCAGCATAGGGCGGACTGAAGCTTTCTTT. Translated, it gives CASIGRTEAFF. The V and J genes are TRBV28 and TRBJ1-1; D unresolved. Trimming left V 7 bases short and J 5 bases short, with 8 bases between. The CDR3 runs 11 residues. CDR1 and CDR2 (germline): MDHEN, SYDVKM.

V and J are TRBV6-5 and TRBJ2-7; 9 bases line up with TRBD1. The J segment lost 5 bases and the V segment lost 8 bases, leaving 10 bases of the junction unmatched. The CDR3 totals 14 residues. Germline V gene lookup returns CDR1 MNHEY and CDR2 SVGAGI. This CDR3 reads CASRRGQGLNEQYF. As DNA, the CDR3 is TGTGCCAGCCGCCGGGGACAGGGCCTAAACGAGCAGTACTTC.

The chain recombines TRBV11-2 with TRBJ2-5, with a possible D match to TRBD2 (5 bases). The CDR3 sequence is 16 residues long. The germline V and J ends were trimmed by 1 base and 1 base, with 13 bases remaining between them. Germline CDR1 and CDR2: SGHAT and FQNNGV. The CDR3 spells CASSLVGLPPQETQYF. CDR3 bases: TGTGCCAGCAGCTTAGTTGGACTGCCTCCCCAAGAGACCCAGTACTTC.

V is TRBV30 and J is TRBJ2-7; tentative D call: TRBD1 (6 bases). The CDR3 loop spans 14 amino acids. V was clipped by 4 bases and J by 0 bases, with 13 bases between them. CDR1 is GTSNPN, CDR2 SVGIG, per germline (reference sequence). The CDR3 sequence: CAWTGDTSSYEQYF. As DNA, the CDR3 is TGTGCCTGGACAGGGGACACTAGCTCCTACGAGCAGTACTTC.

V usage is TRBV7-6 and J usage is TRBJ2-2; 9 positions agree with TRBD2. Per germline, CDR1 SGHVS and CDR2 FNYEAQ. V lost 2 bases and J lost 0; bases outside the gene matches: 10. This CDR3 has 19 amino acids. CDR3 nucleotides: TGTGCCAGCAGCTTAAGGGCGGCGGGAGGGCCGGCGAACACCGGGGAGCTGTTTTTT. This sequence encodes CASSLRAAGGPANTGELFF.

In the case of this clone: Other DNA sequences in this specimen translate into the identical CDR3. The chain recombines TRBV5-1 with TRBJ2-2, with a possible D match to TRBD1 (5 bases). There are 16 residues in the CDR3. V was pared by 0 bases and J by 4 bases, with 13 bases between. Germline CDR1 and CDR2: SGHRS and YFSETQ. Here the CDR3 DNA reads TGCGCCAGCAGCTTGGTCGGCCAGGGAAGCACCGGGGAGCTGTTTTTT. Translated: CASSLVGQGSTGELFF.

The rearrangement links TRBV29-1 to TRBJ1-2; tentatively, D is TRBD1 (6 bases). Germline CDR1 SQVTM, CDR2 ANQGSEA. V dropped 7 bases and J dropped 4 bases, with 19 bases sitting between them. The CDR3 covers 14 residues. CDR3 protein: CSGTDSPLPYGYTF. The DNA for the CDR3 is TGCAGCGGGACGGACAGCCCGCTCCCCTATGGCTACACCTTC.

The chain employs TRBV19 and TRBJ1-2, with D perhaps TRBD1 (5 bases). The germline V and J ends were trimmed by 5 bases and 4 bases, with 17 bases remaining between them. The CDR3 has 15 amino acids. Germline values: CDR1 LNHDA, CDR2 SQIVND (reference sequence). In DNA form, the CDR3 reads TGTGCCAGTAGTTCCACTCCGGGACGGGGCTATGGCTACACCTTC. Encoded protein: CASSSTPGRGYGYTF.

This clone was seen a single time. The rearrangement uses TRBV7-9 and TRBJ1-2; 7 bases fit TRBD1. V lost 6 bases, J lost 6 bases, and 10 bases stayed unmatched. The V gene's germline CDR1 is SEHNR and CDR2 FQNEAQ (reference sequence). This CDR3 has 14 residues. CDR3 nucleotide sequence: TGTGCCAGCAGTTTAAAAGGGGGCGAGCATGGCTACACCTTC. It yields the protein CASSLKGGEHGYTF.

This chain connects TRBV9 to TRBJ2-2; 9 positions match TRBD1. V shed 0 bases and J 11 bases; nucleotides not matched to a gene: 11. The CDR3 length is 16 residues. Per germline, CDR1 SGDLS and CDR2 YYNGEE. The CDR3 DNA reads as TGTGCCAGCAGCGTAGAATCCCGGACAGGGGAAAGAGAGCTGTTTTTT. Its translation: CASSVESRTGERELFF.

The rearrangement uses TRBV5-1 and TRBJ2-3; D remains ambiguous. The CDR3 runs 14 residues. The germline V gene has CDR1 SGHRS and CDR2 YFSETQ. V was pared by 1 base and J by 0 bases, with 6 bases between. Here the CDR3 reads CASSLWQSTDTQYF. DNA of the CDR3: TGCGCCAGCAGCTTGTGGCAGAGCACAGATACGCAGTATTTT.

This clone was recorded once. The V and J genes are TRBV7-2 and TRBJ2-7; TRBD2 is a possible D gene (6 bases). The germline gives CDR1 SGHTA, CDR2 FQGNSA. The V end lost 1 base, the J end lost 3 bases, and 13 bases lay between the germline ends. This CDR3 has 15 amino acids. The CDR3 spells CASSLEGRLLYEQYF. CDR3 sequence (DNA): TGTGCCAGCAGCTTAGAAGGGAGGTTGCTCTACGAGCAGTACTTC.

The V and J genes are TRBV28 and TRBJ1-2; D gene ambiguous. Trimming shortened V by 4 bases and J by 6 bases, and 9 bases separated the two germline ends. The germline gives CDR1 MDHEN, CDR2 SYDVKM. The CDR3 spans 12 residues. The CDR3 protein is CASSSSEDGYTF. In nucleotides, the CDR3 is TGTGCCAGCAGTTCCAGTGAGGATGGCTACACCTTC.

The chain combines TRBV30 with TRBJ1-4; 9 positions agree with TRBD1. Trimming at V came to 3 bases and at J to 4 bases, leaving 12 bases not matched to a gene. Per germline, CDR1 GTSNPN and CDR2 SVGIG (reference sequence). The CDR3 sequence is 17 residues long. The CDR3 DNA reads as TGTGCCTGGAGCAGAATAGGGACAGGGAGAAGTAATGAAAAACTGTTTTTT. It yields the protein CAWSRIGTGRSNEKLFF.

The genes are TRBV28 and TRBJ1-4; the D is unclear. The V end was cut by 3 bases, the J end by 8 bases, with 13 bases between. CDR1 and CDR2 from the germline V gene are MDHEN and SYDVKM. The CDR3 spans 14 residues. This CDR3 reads CASSFNPLGEKLFF. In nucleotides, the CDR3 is TGTGCCAGCAGTTTTAACCCACTCGGGGAAAAACTGTTTTTT.

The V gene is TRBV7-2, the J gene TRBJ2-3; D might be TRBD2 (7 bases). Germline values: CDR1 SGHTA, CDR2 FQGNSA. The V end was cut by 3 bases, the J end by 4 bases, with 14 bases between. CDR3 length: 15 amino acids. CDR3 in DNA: TGTGCCAGCAGCTTGGACGGGGGGCGGGCAGATACGCAGTATTTT. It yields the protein CASSLDGGRADTQYF.

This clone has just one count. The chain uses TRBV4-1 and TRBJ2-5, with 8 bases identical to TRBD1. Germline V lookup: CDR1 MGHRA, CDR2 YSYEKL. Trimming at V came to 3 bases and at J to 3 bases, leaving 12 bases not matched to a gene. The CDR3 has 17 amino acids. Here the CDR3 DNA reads TGCGCCAGCAGCCAGAGGTCCAGGGGGCGCGTGGAAGAGACCCAGTACTTC. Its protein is CASSQRSRGRVEETQYF.

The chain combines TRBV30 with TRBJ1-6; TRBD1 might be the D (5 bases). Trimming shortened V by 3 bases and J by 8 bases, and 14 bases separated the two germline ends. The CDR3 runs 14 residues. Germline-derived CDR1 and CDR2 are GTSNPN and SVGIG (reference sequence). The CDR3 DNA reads TGTGCCTGGAGGGGGTGGGGGTTGGATTCACCCCTCCACTTT. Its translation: CAWRGWGLDSPLHF.